This TCR beta chain was documented in a study of Graves' ophthalmopathy and Graves' hyperthyroidism. No donor had other autoimmune disease, uncontrolled infection, pregnancy or lactation. This clonotype was found many times. The TCR beta CDR3 regions underwent amplification from RNA transcripts. First-round RT-PCR employed HTBI primers, with a second-round multiplex PCR after it. TCRdb reanalysed the multiplex PCR reads using MiXCR and keeps one entry per CDR3 protein. The repertoire has 400,000 or so distinct CDR3 sequences, approximately 15% of them found once; the top ten carry approximately 7%. CDR3 length: 17 residues. Trimming cost V 0 bases and J 5 bases; bases outside gene matches: 13. Germline loops: CDR1 SGHTS, CDR2 YDEGEE.

The TCR comes from a woman under 30 with stable Graves' hyperthyroidism. What was sequenced was peripheral blood. The V call is TRBV5-8, the J call TRBJ2-5; 7 nucleotides match TRBD1. The CDR3 reads CASSLAKGADDRETQYF. DNA of the CDR3: TGTGCCAGCAGCTTGGCCAAGGGGGCCGATGACCGGGAGACCCAGTACTTC.